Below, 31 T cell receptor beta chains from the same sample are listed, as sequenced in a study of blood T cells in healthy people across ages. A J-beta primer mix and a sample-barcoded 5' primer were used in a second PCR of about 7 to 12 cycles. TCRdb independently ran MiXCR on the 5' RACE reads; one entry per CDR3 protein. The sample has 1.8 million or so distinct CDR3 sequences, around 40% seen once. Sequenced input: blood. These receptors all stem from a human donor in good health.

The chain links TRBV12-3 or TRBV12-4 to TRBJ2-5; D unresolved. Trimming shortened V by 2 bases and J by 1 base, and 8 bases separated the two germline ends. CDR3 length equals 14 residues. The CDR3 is CASSLRNSQETQYF. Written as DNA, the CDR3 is TGTGCCAGCAGTTTAAGGAACTCCCAAGAGACCCAGTACTTC.

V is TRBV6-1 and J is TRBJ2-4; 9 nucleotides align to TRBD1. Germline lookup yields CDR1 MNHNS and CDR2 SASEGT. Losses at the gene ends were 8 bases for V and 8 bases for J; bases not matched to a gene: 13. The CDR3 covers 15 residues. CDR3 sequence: CASGGLTGGVDIQYF. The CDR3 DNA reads TGTGCCAGCGGTGGGTTGACAGGGGGGGTGGACATTCAGTACTTC.

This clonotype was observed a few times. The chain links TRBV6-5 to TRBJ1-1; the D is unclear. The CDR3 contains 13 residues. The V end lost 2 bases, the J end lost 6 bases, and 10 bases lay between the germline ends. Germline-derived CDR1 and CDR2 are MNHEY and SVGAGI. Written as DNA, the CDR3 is TGTGCCAGCAGTTACCTCGTATCATCTGAAGCTTTCTTT. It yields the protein CASSYLVSSEAFF.

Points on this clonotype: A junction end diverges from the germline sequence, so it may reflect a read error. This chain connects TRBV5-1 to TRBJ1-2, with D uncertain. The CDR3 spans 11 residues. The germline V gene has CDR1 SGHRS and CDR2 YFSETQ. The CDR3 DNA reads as TGCGCCAGCGGCTTGGTCCACTCCTACACCTTC. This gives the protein CASGLVHSYTF.

CDR3 bases: TGTGCCAGCAGCTTAGAAGCCTGGGACAGCACAGATACGCAGTATTTT. It specifies CASSLEAWDSTDTQYF. The chain employs TRBV7-2 and TRBJ2-3; either TRBD1 or TRBD2 may supply D (5 bases each). The length of the CDR3 is 16 residues. Per the germline V gene, CDR1 is SGHTA and CDR2 is FQGNSA. V lost 1 base and J lost 0, with 11 bases in between.

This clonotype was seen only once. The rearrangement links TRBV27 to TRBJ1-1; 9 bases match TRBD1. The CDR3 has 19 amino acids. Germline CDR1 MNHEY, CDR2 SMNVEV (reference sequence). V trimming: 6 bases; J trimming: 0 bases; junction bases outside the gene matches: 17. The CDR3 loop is CASRPLATGGRGLNTEAFF. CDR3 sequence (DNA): TGTGCCAGCAGACCGCTCGCTACAGGGGGCAGAGGTTTGAACACTGAAGCTTTCTTT.

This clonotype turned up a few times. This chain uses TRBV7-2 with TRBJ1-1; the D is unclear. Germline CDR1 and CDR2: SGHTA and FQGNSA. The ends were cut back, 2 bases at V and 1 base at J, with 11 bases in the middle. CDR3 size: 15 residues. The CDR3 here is CASSLLGLGNTEAFF. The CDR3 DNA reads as TGTGCCAGCAGCTTATTGGGCTTGGGGAACACTGAAGCTTTCTTT.

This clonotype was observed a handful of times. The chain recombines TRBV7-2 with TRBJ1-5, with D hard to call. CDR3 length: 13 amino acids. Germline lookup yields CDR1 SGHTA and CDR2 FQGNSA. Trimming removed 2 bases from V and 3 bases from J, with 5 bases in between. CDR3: CASSLFVNQPQHF. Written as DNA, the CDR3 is TGTGCCAGCAGCTTATTTGTCAATCAGCCCCAGCATTTT. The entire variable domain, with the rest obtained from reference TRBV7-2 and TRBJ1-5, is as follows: GAGVSQSPSNKVTEKGKDVELRCDPISGHTALYWYRQSLGQGLEFLIYFQGNSAPDKSGLPSDRFSAERTGGSVSTLTIQRTQQEDSAVYLCASSLFVNQPQHFGDGTRLSIL.

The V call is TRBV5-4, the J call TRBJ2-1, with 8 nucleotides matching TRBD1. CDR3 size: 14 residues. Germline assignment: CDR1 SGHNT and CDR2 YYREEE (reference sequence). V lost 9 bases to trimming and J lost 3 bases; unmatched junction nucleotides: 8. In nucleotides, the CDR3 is TGTGCCACCACAGGGGGGTTAGGCTACAATGAGCAGTTCTTC. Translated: CATTGGLGYNEQFF. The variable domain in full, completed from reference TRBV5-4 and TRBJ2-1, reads ETGVTQSPTHLIKTRGQQVTLRCSSQSGHNTVSWYQQALGQGPQFIFQYYREEENGRGNFPPRFSGLQFPNYSSELNVNALELDDSALYLCATTGGLGYNEQFFGPGTRLTVL.

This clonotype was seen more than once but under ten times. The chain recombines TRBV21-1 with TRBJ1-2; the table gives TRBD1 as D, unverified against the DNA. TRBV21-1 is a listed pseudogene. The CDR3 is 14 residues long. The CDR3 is CASSKKQGPDGYTF. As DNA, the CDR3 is TGTGCCAGCAGCAAAAAACAGGGGCCTGATGGCTACACCTTC.

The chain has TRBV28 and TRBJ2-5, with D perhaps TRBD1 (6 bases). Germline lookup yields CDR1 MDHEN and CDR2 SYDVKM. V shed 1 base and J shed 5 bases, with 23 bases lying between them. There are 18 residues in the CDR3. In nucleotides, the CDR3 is TGTGCCAGCAGTTTATTGGGGCCCTTTGGGGGCGTCTGGGAGACCCAGTACTTC. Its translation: CASSLLGPFGGVWETQYF.

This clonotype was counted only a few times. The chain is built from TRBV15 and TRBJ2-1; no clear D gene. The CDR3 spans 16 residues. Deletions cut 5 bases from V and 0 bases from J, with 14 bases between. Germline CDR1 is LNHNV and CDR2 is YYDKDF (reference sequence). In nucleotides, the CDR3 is TGTGCCACCAGCCTGAGTCCATTGAGCTCCTACAATGAGCAGTTCTTC. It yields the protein CATSLSPLSSYNEQFF.

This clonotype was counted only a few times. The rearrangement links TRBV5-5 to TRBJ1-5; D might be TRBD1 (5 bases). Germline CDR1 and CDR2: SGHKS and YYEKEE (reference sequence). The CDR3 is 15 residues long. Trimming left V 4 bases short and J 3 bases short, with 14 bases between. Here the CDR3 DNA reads TGTGCCAGCAGCCCTTCCGGGACCTTCAATCAGCCCCAGCATTTT. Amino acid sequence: CASSPSGTFNQPQHF.

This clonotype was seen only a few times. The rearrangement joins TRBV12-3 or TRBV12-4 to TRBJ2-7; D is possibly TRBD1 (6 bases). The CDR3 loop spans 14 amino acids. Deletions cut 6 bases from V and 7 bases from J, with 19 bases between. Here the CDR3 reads CASSIYRVSGEQYF. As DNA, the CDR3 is TGTGCCAGCAGCATTTACAGGGTCTCTGGGGAGCAGTACTTC.

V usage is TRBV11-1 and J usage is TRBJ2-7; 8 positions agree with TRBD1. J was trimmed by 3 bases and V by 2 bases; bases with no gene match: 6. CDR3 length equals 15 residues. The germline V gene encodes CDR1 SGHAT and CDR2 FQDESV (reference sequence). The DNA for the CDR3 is TGTGCCAGCAGCTTAACCAGGGGGCCCCTCTACGAGCAGTACTTC. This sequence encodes CASSLTRGPLYEQYF.

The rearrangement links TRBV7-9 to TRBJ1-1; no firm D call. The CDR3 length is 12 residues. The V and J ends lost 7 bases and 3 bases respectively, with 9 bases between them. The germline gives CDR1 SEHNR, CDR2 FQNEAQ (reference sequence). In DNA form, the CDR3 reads TGTGCCAGCACCTGGGTGGACACTGAAGCTTTCTTT. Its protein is CASTWVDTEAFF.

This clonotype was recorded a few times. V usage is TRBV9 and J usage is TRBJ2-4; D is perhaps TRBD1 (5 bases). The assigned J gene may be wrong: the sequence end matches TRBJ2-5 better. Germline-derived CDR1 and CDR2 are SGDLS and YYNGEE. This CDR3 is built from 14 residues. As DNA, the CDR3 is TGTGCCAGCAGCGTAGGACAGTTGGGAGAGACCCAGTACTTC. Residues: CASSVGQLGETQYF.

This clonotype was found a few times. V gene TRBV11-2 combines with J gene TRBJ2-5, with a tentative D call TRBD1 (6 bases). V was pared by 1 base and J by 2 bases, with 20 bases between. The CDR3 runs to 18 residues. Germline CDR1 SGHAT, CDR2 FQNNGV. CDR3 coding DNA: TGTGCCAGCAGCTTAGGGCCGGGACAAGCGGTCTTTCAAGAGACCCAGTACTTC. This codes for CASSLGPGQAVFQETQYF.

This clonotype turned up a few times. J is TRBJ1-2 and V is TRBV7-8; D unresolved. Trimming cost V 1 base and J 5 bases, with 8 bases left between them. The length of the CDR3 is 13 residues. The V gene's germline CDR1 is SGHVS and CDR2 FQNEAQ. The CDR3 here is CASSLDAVYGYTF. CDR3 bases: TGTGCCAGCAGCTTAGACGCAGTTTATGGCTACACCTTC.

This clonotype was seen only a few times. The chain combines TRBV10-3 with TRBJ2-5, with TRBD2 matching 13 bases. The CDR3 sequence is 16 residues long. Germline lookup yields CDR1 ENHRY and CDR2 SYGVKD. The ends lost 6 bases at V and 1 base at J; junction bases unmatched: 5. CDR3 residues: CAISIGLAGAQETQYF. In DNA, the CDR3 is TGTGCCATCAGCATAGGACTAGCGGGGGCCCAAGAGACCCAGTACTTC.

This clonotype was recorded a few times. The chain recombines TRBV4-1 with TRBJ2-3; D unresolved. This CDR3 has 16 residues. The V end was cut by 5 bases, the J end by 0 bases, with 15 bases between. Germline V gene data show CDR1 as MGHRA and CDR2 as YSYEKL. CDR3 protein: CASSGPEQPSTDTQYF. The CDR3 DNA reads TGCGCCAGCAGCGGCCCGGAACAGCCTAGCACAGATACGCAGTATTTT.

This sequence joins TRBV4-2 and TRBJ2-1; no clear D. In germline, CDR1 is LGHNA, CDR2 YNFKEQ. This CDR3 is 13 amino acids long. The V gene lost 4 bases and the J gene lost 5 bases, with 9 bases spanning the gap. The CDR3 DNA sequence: TGTGCCAGCAGCCCCACTGGGCACAATGAGCAGTTCTTC. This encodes CASSPTGHNEQFF.

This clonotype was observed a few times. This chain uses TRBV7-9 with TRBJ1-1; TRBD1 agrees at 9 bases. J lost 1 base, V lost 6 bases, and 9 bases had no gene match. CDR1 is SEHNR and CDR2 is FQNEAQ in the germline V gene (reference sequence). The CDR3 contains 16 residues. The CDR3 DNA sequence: TGTGCCAGCAGATCCGGACAGGGGTTCGGGAACACTGAAGCTTTCTTT. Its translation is CASRSGQGFGNTEAFF.

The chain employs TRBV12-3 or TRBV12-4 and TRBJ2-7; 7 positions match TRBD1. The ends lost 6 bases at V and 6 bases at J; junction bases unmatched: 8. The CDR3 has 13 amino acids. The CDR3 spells CASRVTNRGEQYF. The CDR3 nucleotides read TGTGCCAGCAGAGTCACTAACAGGGGCGAGCAGTACTTC.

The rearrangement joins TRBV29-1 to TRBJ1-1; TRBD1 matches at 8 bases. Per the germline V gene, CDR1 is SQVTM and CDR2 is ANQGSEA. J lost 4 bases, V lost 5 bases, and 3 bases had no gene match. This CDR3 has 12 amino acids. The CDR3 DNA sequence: TGCAGCGTTCAAACAGGGGGCACTGAAGCTTTCTTT. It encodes CSVQTGGTEAFF.

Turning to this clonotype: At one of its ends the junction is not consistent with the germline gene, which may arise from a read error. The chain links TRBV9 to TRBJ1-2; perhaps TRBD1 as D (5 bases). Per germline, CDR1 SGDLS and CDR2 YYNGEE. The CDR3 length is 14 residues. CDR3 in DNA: TGTGCCAGCAGCCCCTCTGTTAGGGACTATGGCAACACCTTC. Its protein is CASSPSVRDYGNTF.

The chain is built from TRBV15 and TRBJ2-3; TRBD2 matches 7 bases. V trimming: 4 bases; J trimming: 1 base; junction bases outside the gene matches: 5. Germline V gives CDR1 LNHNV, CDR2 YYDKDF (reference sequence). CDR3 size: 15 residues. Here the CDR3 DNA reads TGTGCCACCAGCACCCGACGGGGGGGCACAGATACGCAGTATTTT. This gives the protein CATSTRRGGTDTQYF.

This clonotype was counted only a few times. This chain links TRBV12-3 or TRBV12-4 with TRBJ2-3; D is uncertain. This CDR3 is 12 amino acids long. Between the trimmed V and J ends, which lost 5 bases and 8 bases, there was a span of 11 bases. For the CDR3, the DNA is TGTGCCAGCAGTCCCGGCCGCCCTACGCAGTATTTT. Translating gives CASSPGRPTQYF.

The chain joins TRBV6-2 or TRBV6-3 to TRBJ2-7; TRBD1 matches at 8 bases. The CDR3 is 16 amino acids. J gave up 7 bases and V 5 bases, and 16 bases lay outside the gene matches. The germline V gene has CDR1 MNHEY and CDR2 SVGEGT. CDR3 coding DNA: TGTGCCAGCAGTCCCGCCGGACAGGGTTCCTACAATGAGCAGTACTTC. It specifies CASSPAGQGSYNEQYF.

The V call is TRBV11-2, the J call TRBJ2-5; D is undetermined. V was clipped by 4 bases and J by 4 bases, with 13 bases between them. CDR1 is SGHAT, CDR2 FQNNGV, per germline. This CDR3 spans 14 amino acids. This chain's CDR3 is CASSSNPGAETQYF. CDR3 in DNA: TGTGCCAGCAGCTCTAACCCAGGCGCAGAGACCCAGTACTTC.

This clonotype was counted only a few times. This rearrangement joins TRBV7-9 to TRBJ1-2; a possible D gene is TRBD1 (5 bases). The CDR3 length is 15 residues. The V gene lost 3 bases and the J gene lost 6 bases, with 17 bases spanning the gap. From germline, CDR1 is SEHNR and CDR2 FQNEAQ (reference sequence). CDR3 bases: TGTGCCAGCAGCTTGCAGGGAGTAGATGTGGATGGCTACACCTTC. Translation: CASSLQGVDVDGYTF.